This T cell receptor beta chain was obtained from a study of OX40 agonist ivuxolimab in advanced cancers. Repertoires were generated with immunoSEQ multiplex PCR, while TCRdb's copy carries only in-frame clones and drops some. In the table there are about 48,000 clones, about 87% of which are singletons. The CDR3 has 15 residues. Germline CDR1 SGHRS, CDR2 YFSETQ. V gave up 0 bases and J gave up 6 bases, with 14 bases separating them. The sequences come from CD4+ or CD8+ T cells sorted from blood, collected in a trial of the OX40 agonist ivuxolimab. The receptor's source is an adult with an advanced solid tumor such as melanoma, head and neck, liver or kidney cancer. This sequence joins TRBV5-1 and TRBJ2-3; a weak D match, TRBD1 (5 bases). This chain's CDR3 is CASSLAQGLEDTQYF. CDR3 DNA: TGCGCCAGCAGCTTGGCGCAGGGCCTTGAGGATACGCAGTATTTT.